The rows below give T cell receptor beta chains drawn from one sample of a study of tumor and adjacent non-tumor tissue in lung cancer. TCRdb re-called the multiplex PCR reads through MiXCR, storing one row per CDR3 protein. Of some 71,000 distinct CDR3 sequences listed, 55% to 80% are singletons. The sequenced material came from lung tumor tissue. The receptors shown here come from a woman between 35 and 50 years old with non-small cell lung cancer. Both conserved end residues are part of each CDR3. Each record gives: V gene, clone size, J gene, D gene, CDR3 DNA, CDR3 protein. D genes are given only for firm matches. The size entry is marked missing in some rows and otherwise reads once, few, many or a size class.

TRBV20-1	NA	TRBJ2-7	TRBD1	TGCTTTGCTTCATCAACCGGGACAGGGGGTCTTTATCCCTACGAGCAGTACTTC	CFASSTGTGGLYPYEQYF
TRBV11-2	NA	TRBJ2-5	TRBD2	TGTGTCAGCTGCCCGTCCACTAGCGGGCGGGAGACCCAGTACTTC	CVSCPSTSGRETQYF
TRBV11-2	NA	TRBJ1-2	TRBD1	TGTGCCAGCAGATTAGGGTTGGGACAGGGCTATGGCTACACCTTC	CASRLGLGQGYGYTF
TRBV11-2	NA	TRBJ2-1	NA	TGTGCCAGCTCCCGAAAGGGGACCGACAATGGGCGGTTCTTC	CASSRKGTDNGRFF
TRBV20-1	NA	TRBJ2-5	TRBD1	TGCAGTGCTGGGGACAGGGGAGAGGGGGCAGCGATCCAGTACTTC	CSAGDRGEGAAIQYF
TRBV20-1	few	TRBJ2-3	NA	TGCAGTGCTAGCAGGGGGGGCGGGAGAGATACGCAGTATTTT	CSASRGGGRDTQYF
TRBV20-1	NA	TRBJ1-1	TRBD1	TGCAGTGCTAGAAGGCCCCCCCAGCCCCAATTTACAGGGGGCATACTGAACACTGAAGCTTTCTTT	CSARRPPQPQFTGGILNTEAFF
TRBV30	many	TRBJ1-1	NA	TGTGCCTGGGGGGGGGTCCAAGGGACTGAAGCTTTCTTT	CAWGGVQGTEAFF
TRBV5-1	once	TRBJ2-3	NA	TGCGCCAGCAGCTTGGGAACGGGGGGCACCGGTGATACGCAGTATTTT	CASSLGTGGTGDTQYF
TRBV11-2	NA	TRBJ2-1	TRBD2	TGTGCCGGTAGCCTCGGGACTAGTGGGGGGGCTTACAATGAGCAGTTCTTC	CAGSLGTSGGAYNEQFF
TRBV11-2	few	TRBJ2-7	TRBD2	TGTGCCAGCAGCCTCTCTGTGCCGCCTAACGGGAGGGCCTCCACCTTTGAGCAGTACTTC	CASSLSVPPNGRASTFEQYF
TRBV11-1	once	TRBJ2-1	NA	TGTACCAGCAGTTTACGGGTGGTAGATTACAATGAGCAGTTCTTC	CTSSLRVVDYNEQFF
TRBV4-1	NA	TRBJ1-3	NA	TGCGCCGTCAGTGCGAGCTCTGGAAACACCACATATTTT	CAVSASSGNTTYF
TRBV11-2	few	TRBJ2-5	NA	TGTGCCAGCAGTCGGTCCATTAGCGGACGGGAGACCCAGTACTTC	CASSRSISGRETQYF
TRBV30	many	TRBJ2-3	TRBD2	TGTGCCTGGATACTAGCGGGTGCATCAGATACGCAGTATTTT	CAWILAGASDTQYF
TRBV4-2	NA	TRBJ2-7	TRBD2	TGTGCCAGCAGCCAAGATATAGCGGGACTAGGTTCCACAAACTCCTACGAGCAGTACTTC	CASSQDIAGLGSTNSYEQYF
TRBV6-1	NA	TRBJ1-1	NA	TGTGCGAGCAGCGGAAAAGGCGGCGCAGGCACTGAAGCTTTCTTT	CASSGKGGAGTEAFF
TRBV12-3/TRBV12-4	NA	TRBJ1-5	NA	TGTGCCGGCAGATTAACAGCGTCACAAGTTCAGCCCCAGCATTTT	CAGRLTASQVQPQHF
TRBV28	many	TRBJ1-5	NA	TGTGCCAGCAGTCAAACAGGGATCCGGCAGCCCCAGCATTTT	CASSQTGIRQPQHF
TRBV29-1	NA	TRBJ1-2	NA	TGCAGCGTTCCTTGTGCCCTTACACAGGATAGCTATGGCTACACCTTC	CSVPCALTQDSYGYTF
TRBV5-4	NA	TRBJ2-1	TRBD2	TGTGCCAGCAGCCTCGGACTAGAGGGAACGGGTGAGCAGTCCTTC	CASSLGLEGTGEQSF
TRBV11-2	NA	TRBJ2-7	NA	TGTGCCAGCAGCCCCCTCAATGGGCAGGGGTACTATGAGCAGTACTTC	CASSPLNGQGYYEQYF
TRBV11-2	NA	TRBJ1-1	NA	TGTGCCAGCAGCGGCGTGGACATTCGAGCTTTCTTT	CASSGVDIRAFF
TRBV6-5	NA	TRBJ1-1	NA	TGCGCCAGCAACAGCCTGGGATGGGACACTGAAGCTTTCTTT	CASNSLGWDTEAFF
TRBV25-1	NA	TRBJ1-6	NA	TGTGCCAGCGGTCACTATAATTCACCCCTCCATTTT	CASGHYNSPLHF
TRBV20-1	many	TRBJ1-1	NA	TGCAGTGCTAGTGATCCGGGGAACACTGAAGCTTTCTTT	CSASDPGNTEAFF
TRBV6-5	few	TRBJ2-7	TRBD1	TGTGCCAGTAAGGGACAGGCTTGGGATGAGCAGTACTTC	CASKGQAWDEQYF
TRBV7-8	NA	TRBJ1-4	NA	TGTGCCAGCAGCTTAGTATCTTTGGGGGCAACTAATGAAAAACTGTTTTTT	CASSLVSLGATNEKLFF
TRBV6-5	NA	TRBJ2-5	NA	TGTGCCAGCAGTTACCCGACAGGATACCAAGAGACCCGGTACTTC	CASSYPTGYQETRYF
TRBV6-1	NA	TRBJ2-7	NA	TGTGCCAGCTCCCTAGTGGACAGCTCCTACGAGCAGTACTTC	CASSLVDSSYEQYF
TRBV6-5	NA	TRBJ2-2	TRBD2	TGTGTCAGCAGACTAGCTCCGAACACGGGGGAGCTGTTTTTT	CVSRLAPNTGELFF
TRBV29-1	NA	TRBJ2-1	TRBD2	TGCAGAGTTGGACTAGCGGGGGGCCCCCGAGGTGAGCACTTCTTC	CRVGLAGGPRGEHFF
TRBV28	NA	TRBJ1-2	NA	TGTGCCAACAGTTTGGACTATGGCTACACCTTC	CANSLDYGYTF
TRBV29-1	NA	TRBJ2-7	NA	TGCAGCGTTGACAAACTGGGCGAGCACTACTTC	CSVDKLGEHYF
TRBV6-1	NA	TRBJ2-4	NA	TGTGCCAGCAGTGAGGCGGGTAGGGGAGCCAAAAACATTCGGTACTTC	CASSEAGRGAKNIRYF
TRBV29-1	NA	TRBJ2-1	TRBD2	TGCGGCGTTGAAGCAATGACTAGCGGGAGGGGGAGTGAGCAGTTTTTC	CGVEAMTSGRGSEQFF
TRBV6-5	NA	TRBJ2-7	NA	TGTGCCAGCAGTTCCGGGAGCCCCTACAAGCATTACTTC	CASSSGSPYKHYF
TRBV7-8	many	TRBJ1-5	NA	TGTGCCAGCAGCTTGTCCCATAGCAATCAGCCCCAGCATTTT	CASSLSHSNQPQHF
TRBV29-1	NA	TRBJ2-1	TRBD2	TGCAGTGTCGCAGGGACTAGCCGGGGCAATGAGCAGTGTTTT	CSVAGTSRGNEQCF
TRBV12-3/TRBV12-4	NA	TRBJ1-5	NA	TGTGCTAGCAGTTATTTGGGGAGCAATCAGCTCCAGCATTTT	CASSYLGSNQLQHF
TRBV7-8	NA	TRBJ1-2	TRBD1	TGTGCCAGCAGTTGGACAGGGGGCTATGGCTACACCTTC	CASSWTGGYGYTF
TRBV11-3	NA	TRBJ2-1	NA	TGTGCGAGCAGCCTAAGACCTAGGAGCTCCTACAATGAACAGTTCTTC	CASSLRPRSSYNEQFF
TRBV5-1	many	TRBJ1-1	NA	TGCGCCAGCAGCTTGGCGGGGGGCGTCACTGAAGCTTTCTTT	CASSLAGGVTEAFF
TRBV12-3/TRBV12-4	NA	TRBJ1-1	NA	TGTGCCAGCAGTTTTATCGGGCAATGCACTGAAGCTTTCTTT	CASSFIGQCTEAFF
TRBV6-5	once	TRBJ2-5	NA	TGTGCAAGCAGTTACTCGGTTTGGGAGACCCGGTACTTC	CASSYSVWETRYF
TRBV5-6	NA	TRBJ2-3	NA	TGTGCCAGCAGCTTGGATCTGGCGGGGCATCGTCCAGATACGCTGTATTTT	CASSLDLAGHRPDTLYF
TRBV6-5	NA	TRBJ2-1	NA	NA	CASSYYWGQGNNEQLF
TRBV7-9	NA	TRBJ1-1	NA	TGTGCCAGCAGCTTATTGTTGGGAGAGATGAACACTGAAGCTTTCTTT	CASSLLLGEMNTEAFF
TRBV6-6	NA	TRBJ2-2	TRBD2	TGTGCCAGCAGTTCTTTGGCGGGGGGACCTGAGGAGCTGTTTTTT	CASSSLAGGPEELFF
TRBV7-9	NA	TRBJ1-1	TRBD1	TGTACCAGCAGCTTATGGTCGGGACAGATGAACACTGAAGCTTTCTTT	CTSSLWSGQMNTEAFF
TRBV6-1	NA	TRBJ2-2	NA	TGTTCCAGCAGTGATGATACCGGGGAGCTGTTTTTT	CSSSDDTGELFF
TRBV6-5	NA	TRBJ1-3	NA	TGTGCCAGCAGTTACTCGGTCAGCGCTGTAAACACCATATATTTC	CASSYSVSAVNTIYF